The clone carrying this T cell receptor beta chain was counted many times. The antigen is unknown. There are 17 residues in the CDR3. V was clipped by 4 bases and J by 3 bases; unmatched bases: 9. Germline CDR1 is SGHVS and CDR2 is FQNEAQ. The record originates from a study of T-cell reconstitution after alpha-beta-depleted transplantation in children. The study, taken as a whole, reports: Hyperexpanded clones declined; after one year, newly produced T cells mostly supplied diversity.

The library targeted TCRbeta and was prepared with unique molecular identifiers. One entry per CDR3 protein results from TCRdb running MiXCR on the PCR reads. The data show around 210,000 distinct CDR3 sequences, approximately 6.3% seen once. This rearrangement joins TRBV7-8 to TRBJ2-1; 10 bases fit TRBD2. This receptor was taken from a boy aged 2 to 10 with acute lymphoblastic leukemia, due to receive a stem cell transplant. The sequenced sample was PBMCs, obtained before TCRalphabeta/CD19-depleted stem cell transplant. CDR3 in DNA: TGTGCCAGCAGCTCACCACTCTGGACTAGCGGCTACAATGAGCAGTTCTTC. Translating gives CASSSPLWTSGYNEQFF.